This T cell receptor (beta chain) was sequenced in a study of blood T cell repertoires in COVID-19. The CDR3 totals 14 residues. V was clipped by 0 bases and J by 1 base, with 8 bases between them. Germline V CDR1 and CDR2: SGDLS, YYNGEE. The protocol was immunoSEQ multiplex PCR, while the TCRdb copy is restricted to in-frame clones and leaves out a portion. The sample has roughly 250,000 clones, 86% seen once. As for this clone: Different DNA sequences within this sample yield the same CDR3.

The V gene is TRBV9, the J gene TRBJ2-7; D is unresolved. Input material: peripheral blood. The sequence derives from a man aged 35-49 years who had recovered from COVID-19. DNA for the CDR3: TGTGCCAGCAGCGTAGATGGCCGATCCTACGAGCAGTACTTC. This sequence encodes CASSVDGRSYEQYF.